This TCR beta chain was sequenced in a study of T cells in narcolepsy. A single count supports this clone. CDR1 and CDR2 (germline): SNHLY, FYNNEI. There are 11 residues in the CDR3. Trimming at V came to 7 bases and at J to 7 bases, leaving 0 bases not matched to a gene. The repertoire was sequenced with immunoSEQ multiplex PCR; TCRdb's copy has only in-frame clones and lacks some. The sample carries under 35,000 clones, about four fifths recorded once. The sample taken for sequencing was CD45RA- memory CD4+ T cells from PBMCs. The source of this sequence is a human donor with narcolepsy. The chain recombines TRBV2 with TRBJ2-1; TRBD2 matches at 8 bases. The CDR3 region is CASTSGNEQFF. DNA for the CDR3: TGTGCCAGCACTAGCGGGAATGAGCAGTTCTTC.